This T cell receptor beta chain was sequenced in a study of blood T cell repertoires in COVID-19. On the study more broadly: The study drew acute and convalescent COVID-19 samples from the United States, Italy and Spain.

TCRdb's table, derived via immunoSEQ multiplex PCR, lists solely in-frame clones and lacks some. Found here are 300,000 to 350,000 clones, roughly 90% of them singletons; the top ten hold less than 9.5%. Participants were aged about 18 to 90 years, lived in about two dozen US areas, and enrolled virtually. Cohorts were determined from participant-reported clinical history. The CDR3 is made up of 15 amino acids. From germline, CDR1 is SEHNR and CDR2 FQNEAQ (reference sequence). Trimming at V came to 2 bases and at J to 6 bases, leaving 3 bases not matched to a gene. The V call is TRBV7-9, the J call TRBJ2-2, with TRBD2 matching 10 bases. This TCR was sampled from a woman younger than 45 who had recovered from COVID-19. Sequenced sample: PBMCs or T cells enriched from blood (not recorded which). The CDR3: CASSLPLAGAGELFF. The CDR3 coding sequence is TGTGCCAGCAGCTTACCCCTAGCGGGAGCCGGGGAGCTGTTTTTT.